This TCR beta chain stems from a study of Graves' ophthalmopathy and Graves' hyperthyroidism. Study-wide results and limits: Blood shared most expanded thyroid clonotypes above 0.001 frequency. Separation of ophthalmopathy from stable hyperthyroidism was achieved by a 13-signature model, at roughly 90% sensitivity and approximately 84% specificity.

Remarks on this clonotype: Its antigen is undetermined. A single base separates this from a much larger clone, so it may be a read error.

Amplified TCR beta CDR3 regions were obtained using RNA transcripts as template. The authors performed first-round RT-PCR with HTBI primers and then a second-round multiplex PCR. TCRdb reprocessed the multiplex PCR reads via MiXCR and lists one record per CDR3 protein. Altogether approximately 1.2 million distinct CDR3 sequences are present, about two fifths being singletons, with the ten largest covering approximately 12%. Aged 18 to 65, hyperthyroidism patients had been newly diagnosed, with under 2 months' duration. Clinical symptoms, serum thyroxine, TRAb, thyroid ultrasound and orbital computed tomography were relied on for diagnosis. The CDR3 loop spans 15 amino acids. Germline loops: CDR1 SGDLS, CDR2 YYNGEE.

The genes are TRBV9 and TRBJ2-5, with unresolved D. The clonotype was recovered from an adult man with Graves' hyperthyroidism. The sequenced material came from peripheral blood or thyroid tissue (not recorded which). The CDR3: CTSSVDAIPQETQYF. The CDR3 DNA reads as TGTACCAGCAGCGTAGACGCGATACCTCAAGAGACCCAGTACTTC.